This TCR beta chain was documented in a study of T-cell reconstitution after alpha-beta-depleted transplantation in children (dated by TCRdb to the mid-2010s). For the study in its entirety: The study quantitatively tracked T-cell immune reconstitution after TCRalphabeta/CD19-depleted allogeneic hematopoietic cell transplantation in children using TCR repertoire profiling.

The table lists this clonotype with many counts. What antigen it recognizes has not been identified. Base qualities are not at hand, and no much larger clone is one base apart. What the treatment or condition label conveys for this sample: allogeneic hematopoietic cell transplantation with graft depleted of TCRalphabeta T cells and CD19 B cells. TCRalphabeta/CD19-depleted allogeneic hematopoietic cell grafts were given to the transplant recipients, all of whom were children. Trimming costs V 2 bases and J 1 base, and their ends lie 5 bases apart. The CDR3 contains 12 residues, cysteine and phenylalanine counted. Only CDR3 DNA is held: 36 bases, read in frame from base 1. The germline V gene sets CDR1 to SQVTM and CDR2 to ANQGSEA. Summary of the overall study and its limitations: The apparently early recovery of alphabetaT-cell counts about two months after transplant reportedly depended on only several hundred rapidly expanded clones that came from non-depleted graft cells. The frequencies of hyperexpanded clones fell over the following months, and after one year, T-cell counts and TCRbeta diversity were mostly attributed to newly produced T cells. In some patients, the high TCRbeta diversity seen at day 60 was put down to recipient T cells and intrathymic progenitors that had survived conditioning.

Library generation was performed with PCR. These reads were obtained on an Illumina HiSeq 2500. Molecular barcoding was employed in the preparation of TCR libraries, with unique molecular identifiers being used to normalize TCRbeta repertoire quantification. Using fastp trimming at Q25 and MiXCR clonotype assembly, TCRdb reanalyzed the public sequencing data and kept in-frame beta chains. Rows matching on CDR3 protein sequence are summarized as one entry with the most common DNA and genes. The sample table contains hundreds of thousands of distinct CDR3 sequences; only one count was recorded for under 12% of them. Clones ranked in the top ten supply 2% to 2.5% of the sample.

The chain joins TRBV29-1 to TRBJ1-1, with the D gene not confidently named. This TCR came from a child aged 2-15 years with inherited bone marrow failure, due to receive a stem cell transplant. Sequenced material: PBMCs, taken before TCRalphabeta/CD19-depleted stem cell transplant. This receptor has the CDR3 CSVERGNTEAFF. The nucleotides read TGCAGCGTTGAACGGGGGAACACTGAAGCTTTCTTT.